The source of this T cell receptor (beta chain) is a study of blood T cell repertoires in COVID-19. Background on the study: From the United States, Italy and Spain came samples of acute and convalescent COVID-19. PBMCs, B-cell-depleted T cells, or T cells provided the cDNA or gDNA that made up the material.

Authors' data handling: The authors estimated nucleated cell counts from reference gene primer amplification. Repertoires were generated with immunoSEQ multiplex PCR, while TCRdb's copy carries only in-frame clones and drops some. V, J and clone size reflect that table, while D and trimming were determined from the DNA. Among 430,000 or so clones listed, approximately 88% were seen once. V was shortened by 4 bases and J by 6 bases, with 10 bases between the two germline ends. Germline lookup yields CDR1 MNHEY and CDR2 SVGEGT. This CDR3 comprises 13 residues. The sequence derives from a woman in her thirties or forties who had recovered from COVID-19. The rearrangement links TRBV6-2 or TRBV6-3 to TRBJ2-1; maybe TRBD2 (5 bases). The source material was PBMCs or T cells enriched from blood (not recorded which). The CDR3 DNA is TGTGCCAGCAGTTTGAGGACTTTCAATGAGCAGTTCTTC. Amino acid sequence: CASSLRTFNEQFF.